The 9 T cell receptor beta chains below all came from one sample that was sequenced in a study of regulatory T cells in long-lasting Graves disease (dated by TCRdb to the early 2020s). The time point label here, explained by the study, means: persistent/refractory GD, antithyroid drugs over 5 years with positive TRAb. RNA was extracted from PBMCs in TRIzol for both TCR sequencing and RNA sequencing. Receptors were amplified or captured by multiplex PCR. Sequencer: Illumina HiSeq 4000. To build TCR beta libraries, CDR3 regions were amplified by Arm-PCR using iRepertoire HTBI primers. TCRdb reworked the public reads: Q25 trimming with fastp, MiXCR clone assembly, productive beta chains retained. Identical CDR3 protein sequences are pooled into one entry, listed with their most common genes and DNA. The table for this sample lists fewer than 400,000 distinct CDR3 sequences; about 19% of them were counted only once. Jointly, the top ten make up roughly 27% of the sample.

The sample in question was peripheral blood mononuclear cells (PBMCs), obtained when the disease was refractory, from a patient treated with antithyroid drugs. The receptors originated from a female donor with Graves disease.

The CDR3 is CASSLVQGVSDEQYF. CDR3 bases: TGCGCCAGCAGCTTGGTTCAGGGGGTGTCGGACGAGCAGTACTTC. The V gene is TRBV5-1, the J gene TRBJ2-7; 7 bases agree with TRBD1. CDR3 length: 15 amino acids. Germline lookup yields CDR1 SGHRS and CDR2 YFSETQ. V shed 0 bases, J shed 5 bases, and the junction held 8 bases outside the gene matches.

This clonotype showed up just once. A read error likely explains this, since a far larger clone differs by one base. The chain combines TRBV10-3 with TRBJ2-5; D remains ambiguous. V was pared by 6 bases and J by 4 bases, with 12 bases between. This CDR3 region has 13 residues. Per germline, CDR1 ENHRY and CDR2 SYGVKD. CDR3 sequence reads: CAISRLAGETQYF. The CDR3 nucleotides are TGTGCCATCAGCAGATTAGCAGGAGAGACCCAGTACTTC.

This clonotype has at least ten counts. This sequence joins TRBV27 and TRBJ2-5; 9 bases map to TRBD2. With V trimmed by 8 bases and J by 5 bases, 6 bases remained unmatched. Germline CDR1 reads MNHEY; CDR2 reads SMNVEV (reference sequence). The CDR3 contains 13 residues. The CDR3, as DNA: TGTGCCAGCGGAGCGGGGGGCAGCGAGACCCAGTACTTC. Protein: CASGAGGSETQYF.

This clonotype showed up many times. V usage is TRBV28 and J usage is TRBJ2-7; 14 bases are shared with TRBD2. The J segment lost 10 bases and the V segment lost 8 bases, leaving 7 bases of the junction unmatched. Germline CDR1 MDHEN, CDR2 SYDVKM. The CDR3 spans 13 residues. CDR3 sequence (DNA): TGTGCCAGCCGAGGACTAGCGGGAGGTCGACAGTACTTC. Translation gives CASRGLAGGRQYF.

V and J are TRBV2 and TRBJ2-5; D is unclear. The V end lost 6 bases, the J end lost 7 bases, and 21 bases lay between the germline ends. From germline, CDR1 is SNHLY and CDR2 FYNNEI. This CDR3 is built from 15 residues. For the CDR3, the DNA is TGTGCCAGCAGCGTCGGTCCCCCGCTAAGAGGGACCCAGTACTTC. Amino acid sequence: CASSVGPPLRGTQYF.

Concerning this clonotype: A read error is the likely source, as a far larger clone sits one nucleotide away. The V gene is TRBV11-3, the J gene TRBJ1-1; D perhaps matches TRBD1 (6 bases). The CDR3 sequence is 16 residues long. Germline-derived CDR1 and CDR2 are SGHNT and YENEEA. The chain's CDR3 is CASSLPLDTGFTEALF. The CDR3 nucleotides are TGTGCCAGCAGCTTACCTCTTGACACAGGGTTCACTGAAGCTCTCTTT.

This clonotype was seen repeatedly, ten times or more. The chain carries TRBV11-2 and TRBJ1-6, with 7 bases aligning to TRBD1. CDR1 is SGHAT and CDR2 is FQNNGV in the germline V gene. V trimming: 5 bases; J trimming: 4 bases; junction bases outside the gene matches: 5. This CDR3 comprises 15 residues. CDR3 coding DNA: TGTGCCAGCAGCCCCGGGACAGCATATAATTCACCCCTCCACTTT. It translates to CASSPGTAYNSPLHF.

The chain joins TRBV20-1 to TRBJ2-7; no firm D call. Trimming left V 6 bases short and J 2 bases short, with 8 bases between. Germline loops: CDR1 DFQATT, CDR2 SNEGSKA (reference sequence). This CDR3 has 11 residues. The CDR3 is CSARLAYEQYF. DNA for the CDR3: TGCAGTGCCCGCTTGGCCTACGAGCAGTACTTC.

The rearrangement joins TRBV3-1 to TRBJ1-6; D is undetermined. Germline V gives CDR1 LGHDT, CDR2 YNNKEL (reference sequence). Trimming pared 10 bases from V and 8 bases from J, leaving 15 bases between. The CDR3 runs 13 residues. The CDR3 nucleotides are TGTGCCACCCCTCAAGGTTCGCATTCACCCCTCCACTTT. Translating gives CATPQGSHSPLHF.